The rows below give T cell receptor beta chains drawn from one sample of a study of T cell changes during pregnancy in multiple sclerosis. Only in-frame clones appear in the TCRdb table, and some are missing; sequencing was by immunoSEQ multiplex PCR. The table includes 50,000 or so clones, around 93% detected once. This sample comprised CD8+ T cells from peripheral blood mononuclear cells, obtained after pregnancy. These receptors all come from a female donor with multiple sclerosis, enrolled in a pregnancy study. CDR3s include the opening cysteine and the closing phenylalanine or tryptophan. D genes are given only for firm matches. Not all rows give a size; the values are once, few, many and, for expanded clones, a class.

v_call,j_call,clone_size,d_call,cdr3_aa,cdr3_nt
TRBV6-4,TRBJ2-1,NA,NA,CASSDWGGRSYNEQFF,TGTGCCAGCAGTGACTGGGGGGGCCGGTCCTACAATGAGCAGTTCTTC
TRBV10-3,TRBJ1-5,NA,NA,CAISGAGTVSNQPQHF,TGTGCCATCAGTGGCGCCGGGACTGTTAGCAATCAGCCCCAGCATTTT
TRBV4-1,TRBJ2-6,NA,NA,CASSHGQQDSGANVLTF,TGCGCCAGCAGCCATGGACAGCAAGACTCTGGGGCCAACGTCCTGACTTTC
TRBV9,TRBJ2-1,NA,TRBD2,CASSPGTSGYNEQFF,TGTGCCAGCAGCCCTGGGACTAGCGGATACAATGAGCAGTTCTTC
TRBV7-6,TRBJ2-7,NA,TRBD2,CASSWGGSYEQYF,TGTGCCAGCAGCTGGGGGGGGTCCTACGAGCAGTACTTC
TRBV9,TRBJ1-3,NA,NA,CASSPPSSGNTIYF,TGTGCCAGCAGCCCCCCGAGCTCTGGAAACACCATATATTTT
TRBV10-3,TRBJ2-2,NA,NA,CAISDSDTFTGELFF,TGTGCCATCAGTGACTCGGACACGTTCACCGGGGAGCTGTTTTTT
TRBV14,TRBJ2-5,NA,TRBD2,CASSQDYGGRQTQYF,TGTGCCAGCAGCCAAGATTACGGCGGGAGACAGACCCAGTACTTC
TRBV21-1,TRBJ1-3,NA,NA,CASSGGALDRWISTIYF,TGTGCCAGCAGCGGAGGGGCCTTGGACAGGTGGATCTCGACCATATATTTT
TRBV28,TRBJ2-3,NA,TRBD2,CASSLQLAGPIDTQYF,TGTGCCAGCAGTTTACAACTAGCGGGACCCATAGATACGCAGTATTTT
TRBV25-1,TRBJ1-2,NA,TRBD1,CASSAYRGSYTF,TGTGCCAGCAGTGCTTACAGGGGAAGCTACACCTTC
TRBV5-4,TRBJ1-2,NA,TRBD1,CASSYRTGGEYGYTF,TGTGCCAGCAGCTACCGGACAGGGGGCGAATATGGCTACACCTTC
TRBV10-3,TRBJ2-1,NA,TRBD2,CAISEGLAGGNEQFF,TGTGCCATCAGTGAGGGACTAGCGGGAGGCAATGAGCAGTTCTTC
TRBV9,TRBJ1-3,NA,NA,CASARGNTIYF,TGTGCCTCCGCCCGGGGTAACACCATATATTTT
TRBV19,TRBJ1-1,NA,NA,CASSAADTMNTEAFF,TGTGCCAGTAGTGCGGCGGACACAATGAACACTGAAGCTTTCTTT
TRBV13,TRBJ2-5,NA,NA,CASGPRRENF,TGTGCCAGCGGACCCCGAAGGGAGAACTTC
TRBV4-2,TRBJ2-1,NA,NA,CASSQGGSNEQFF,TGTGCCAGCAGCCAAGGAGGGTCCAATGAGCAGTTCTTC
TRBV18,TRBJ2-1,once,TRBD1,CASSSKAPRGTYNEQFF,TGTGCCAGCTCATCGAAGGCCCCCAGGGGGACCTACAATGAGCAGTTCTTC
TRBV6-5,TRBJ1-2,NA,TRBD1,CASTHGTAYGYTF,TGTGCCAGCACCCACGGGACAGCTTATGGCTACACCTTC
TRBV19,TRBJ2-7,NA,TRBD1,CASSIGQGNEQYF,TGTGCCAGTAGTATTGGACAGGGCAACGAGCAGTACTTC
TRBV11-2,TRBJ2-1,NA,NA,CASSHVGGRDSNEQFF,TGTGCCAGCAGCCACGTAGGAGGAAGGGATTCCAATGAGCAGTTCTTC
TRBV27,TRBJ2-3,NA,NA,CASSFLSTDTQYF,TGTGCCAGCAGTTTCCTAAGCACAGATACGCAGTATTTT
TRBV19,TRBJ2-1,NA,NA,CASSVAEIYNEQFF,TGTGCCAGTAGTGTGGCGGAGATTTACAATGAGCAGTTCTTC
TRBV2,TRBJ1-1,NA,NA,CASRKPSWSSGTEAFF,TGTGCCAGCAGGAAACCCAGCTGGAGTTCCGGCACTGAAGCTTTCTTT
TRBV4-2,TRBJ1-4,NA,TRBD1,CASSHQWDRFSTNEKLFF,TGTGCCAGCAGCCATCAATGGGACAGGTTTTCAACTAATGAAAAACTGTTTTTT
TRBV10-3,TRBJ1-4,NA,NA,CAISESRFRGLGEKLFF,TGTGCCATCAGTGAATCCCGTTTCAGGGGCCTGGGGGAAAAACTGTTTTTT